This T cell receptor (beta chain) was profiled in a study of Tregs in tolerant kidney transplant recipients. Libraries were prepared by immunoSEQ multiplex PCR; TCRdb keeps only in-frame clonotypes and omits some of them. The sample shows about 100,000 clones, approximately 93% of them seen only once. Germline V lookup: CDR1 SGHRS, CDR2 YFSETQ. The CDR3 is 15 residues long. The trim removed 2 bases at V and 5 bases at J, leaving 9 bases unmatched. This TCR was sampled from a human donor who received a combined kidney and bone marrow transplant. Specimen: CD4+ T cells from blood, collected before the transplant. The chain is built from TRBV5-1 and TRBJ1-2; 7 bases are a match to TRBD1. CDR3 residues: CASSLTTGTEYGYTF. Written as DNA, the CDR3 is TGCGCCAGCAGCTTAACGACAGGGACGGAGTATGGCTACACCTTC.